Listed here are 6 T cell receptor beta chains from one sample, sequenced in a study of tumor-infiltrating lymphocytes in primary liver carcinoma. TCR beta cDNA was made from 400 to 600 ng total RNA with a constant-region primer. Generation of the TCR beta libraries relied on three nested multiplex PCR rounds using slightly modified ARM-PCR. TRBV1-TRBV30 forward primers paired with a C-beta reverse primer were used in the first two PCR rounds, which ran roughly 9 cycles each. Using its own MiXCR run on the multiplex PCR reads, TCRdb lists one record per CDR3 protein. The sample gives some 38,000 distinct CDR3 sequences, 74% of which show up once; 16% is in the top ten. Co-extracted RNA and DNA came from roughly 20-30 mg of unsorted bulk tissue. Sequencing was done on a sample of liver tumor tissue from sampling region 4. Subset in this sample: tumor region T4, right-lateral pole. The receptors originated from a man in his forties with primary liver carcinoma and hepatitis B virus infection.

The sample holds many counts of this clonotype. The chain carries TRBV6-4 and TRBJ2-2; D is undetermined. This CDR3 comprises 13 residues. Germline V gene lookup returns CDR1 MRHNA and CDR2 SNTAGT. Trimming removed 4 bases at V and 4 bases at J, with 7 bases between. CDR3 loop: CASSGSSTGELFF. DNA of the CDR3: TGTGCCAGCAGTGGAAGTTCCACCGGGGAGCTGTTTTTT.

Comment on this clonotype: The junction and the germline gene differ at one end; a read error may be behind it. CDR3 residues: CSCKEKPGHLSSGVNVLTF. The CDR3 coding sequence is TGTTCCTGCAAGGAGAAACCGGGACACCTGAGTTCTGGGGTCAACGTCCTGACTTTC. The V and J genes are TRBV6-5 and TRBJ2-6, with D maybe TRBD1 (6 bases). Looked up from germline, CDR1 is MNHEY and CDR2 is SVGAGI. The CDR3 has 19 amino acids.

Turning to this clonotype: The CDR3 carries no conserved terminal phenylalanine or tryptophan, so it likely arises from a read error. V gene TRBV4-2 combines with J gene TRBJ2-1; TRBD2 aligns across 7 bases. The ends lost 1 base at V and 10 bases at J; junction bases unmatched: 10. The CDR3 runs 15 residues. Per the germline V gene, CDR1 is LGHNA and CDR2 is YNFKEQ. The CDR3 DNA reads TGTGCCAGCAGCCAAGCTAGCGGACTTAACGACGAGCAGTTCTAC. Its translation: CASSQASGLNDEQFY.

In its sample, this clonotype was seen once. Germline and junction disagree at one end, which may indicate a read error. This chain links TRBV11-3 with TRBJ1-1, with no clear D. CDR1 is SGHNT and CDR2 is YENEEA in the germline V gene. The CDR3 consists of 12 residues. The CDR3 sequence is CATSLDHTEVFF. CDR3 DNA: TGCGCCACCAGCTTAGATCACACTGAAGTTTTCTTT.

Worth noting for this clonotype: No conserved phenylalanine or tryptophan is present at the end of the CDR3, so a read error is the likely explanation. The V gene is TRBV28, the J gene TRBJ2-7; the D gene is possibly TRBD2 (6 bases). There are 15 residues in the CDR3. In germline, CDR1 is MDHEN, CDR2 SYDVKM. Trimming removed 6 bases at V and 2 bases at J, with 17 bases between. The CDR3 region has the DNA TGTGCCAGCAGCCGGGGGTCCGGGGTCACCTACGAGCAGTACCTC. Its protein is CASSRGSGVTYEQYL.

The CDR3 loop reads CASIQGQMNTGELFF. CDR3 nucleotide sequence: TGTGCCAGTATTCAGGGACAGATGAACACCGGGGAGCTGTTTTTT. The chain joins TRBV28 to TRBJ2-2; 7 bases align to TRBD1. This CDR3 has 15 residues. The V gene's germline CDR1 is MDHEN and CDR2 SYDVKM. V trimming: 9 bases; J trimming: 1 base; junction bases outside the gene matches: 8.